Following are 29 T cell receptor beta chains from one sample sequenced in a study of post-analysis software for immune sequencing data. Prepared TCR beta cDNA libraries contained unique molecular identifiers. Via MiXCR, TCRdb re-called the PCR reads, giving one row per CDR3 protein. The data show roughly 800,000 distinct CDR3 sequences, about 32% seen once. Antigens of these TCRs are unknown. Study-level points and caveats: The five TRBV segments detected at higher frequency in patients than in controls included TRBV5-6, TRBV5-1 and TRBV20-1.

The material sequenced was blood. The receptors derive from a girl aged 10 to 17 with multiple sclerosis.

Comment on this clonotype: Given a much more abundant clone one base away, this may be a read error. The chain links TRBV7-9 to TRBJ1-1; TRBD1 matches at 8 bases. The CDR3 spans 14 residues. The germline gives CDR1 SEHNR, CDR2 FQNEAQ (reference sequence). In nucleotides, the CDR3 is TGTGCCAGCAGCTTAGGACAGGGGAACACTGAAACTTTCTTT. Protein sequence: CASSLGQGNTETFF. Using reference TRBV7-9 and TRBJ1-1 for the parts outside the CDR3, the full variable domain is DTGVSQNPRHKITKRGQNVTFRCDPISEHNRLYWYRQTLGQGPEFLTYFQNEAQLEKSRLLSDRFSAERPKGSFSTLEIQRTEQGDSAMYLCASSLGQGNTETFFGQGTRLTVV.

This clonotype has only a few counts. The genes are TRBV2 and TRBJ2-5; 13 bases fit TRBD2. The CDR3 is made up of 14 amino acids. Germline V CDR1 and CDR2: SNHLY, FYNNEI. V was pared by 6 bases and J by 5 bases, with 3 bases of the junction left unmatched. As DNA, the CDR3 is TGTGCCAGCAGGGGACTAGCGGGACGGGAGACCCAGTACTTC. This gives the protein CASRGLAGRETQYF. The whole variable domain, remainder taken from reference TRBV2 and TRBJ2-5, is EPEVTQTPSHQVTQMGQEVILRCVPISNHLYFYWYRQILGQKVEFLVSFYNNEISEKSEIFDDQFSVERPDGSNFTLKIRSTKLEDSAMYFCASRGLAGRETQYFGPGTRLLVL.

The chain has TRBV4-1 and TRBJ1-1, with D possibly TRBD1 on 5 matching bases. In germline, CDR1 is MGHRA, CDR2 YSYEKL. This CDR3 comprises 15 residues. Trimming stripped 2 bases from V and 0 bases from J, with 10 bases between. The CDR3 sequence: CASSQLGQMNTEAFF. CDR3 DNA: TGCGCCAGCAGCCAACTGGGGCAGATGAACACTGAAGCTTTCTTT.

The chain combines TRBV13 with TRBJ2-7; 9 bases fit TRBD2. Germline V gene lookup returns CDR1 PRHDT and CDR2 FYEKMQ (reference sequence). The CDR3 is 15 amino acids. The ends lost 5 bases at V and 7 bases at J; junction bases unmatched: 12. CDR3 in amino acids: CASSPRGAGGLEQYF. CDR3 nucleotide sequence: TGTGCCAGCAGCCCACGGGGGGCGGGGGGGCTTGAGCAGTACTTC. Full variable domain (remainder filled in from reference TRBV13 and TRBJ2-7): AAGVIQSPRHLIKEKRETATLKCYPIPRHDTVYWYQQGPGQDPQFLISFYEKMQSDKGSIPDRFSAQQFSDYHSELNMSSLELGDSALYFCASSPRGAGGLEQYFGPGTRLTVT.

This clonotype occurred a few times. J is TRBJ2-3 and V is TRBV9, with no clear D. This CDR3 contains 15 residues. The ends were cut back, 0 bases at V and 0 bases at J, with 8 bases in the middle. CDR1 and CDR2 from the germline V gene are SGDLS and YYNGEE. The CDR3 loop reads CASSVVSQSTDTQYF. In DNA, the CDR3 is TGTGCCAGCAGCGTAGTAAGTCAGAGCACAGATACGCAGTATTTT.

The chain couples TRBV7-9 to TRBJ1-1; D is undetermined. Germline V CDR1 and CDR2: SEHNR, FQNEAQ (reference sequence). Trimming removed 3 bases at V and 5 bases at J, with 16 bases between. The CDR3 runs to 15 residues. DNA for the CDR3: TGTGCCAGCAGCTTCGGACGGGCCCCTCGGACTGAAGCTTTCTTT. Its protein is CASSFGRAPRTEAFF.

This rearrangement joins TRBV19 to TRBJ2-1; D not resolved. V gave up 0 bases and J gave up 4 bases, with 16 bases separating them. Germline CDR1 reads LNHDA; CDR2 reads SQIVND (reference sequence). The CDR3 has 17 residues. CDR3 sequence reads: CASSIDHAGPPYNEQFF. The CDR3 DNA reads as TGTGCCAGTAGTATAGATCACGCAGGACCACCGTACAATGAGCAGTTCTTC.

This clonotype was seen only a few times. V and J are TRBV12-3 or TRBV12-4 and TRBJ2-6, with TRBD1 as a possible D gene (6 bases). Trimming cost V 7 bases and J 0 bases, with 16 bases left between them. This CDR3 spans 17 amino acids. The CDR3 bases are TGTGCCAGCACCTGGGACACCTCGAGCTCTGGGGCCAACGTCCTGACTTTC. Its protein product is CASTWDTSSSGANVLTF.

CDR3 loop: CASSRGRPLAGELFF. The CDR3 DNA reads as TGTGCCAGCAGTCGTGGCCGCCCCTTGGCCGGGGAGCTGTTTTTT. This sequence joins TRBV12-3 or TRBV12-4 and TRBJ2-2; D gene unclear. This CDR3 has 15 residues. Trimming stripped 5 bases from V and 6 bases from J, with 16 bases between.

This clonotype was counted only a few times. The J gene is TRBJ2-4, the V gene TRBV6-2 or TRBV6-3; D unclear. There are 12 residues in the CDR3. The ends were cut back, 6 bases at V and 5 bases at J, with 8 bases in the middle. Germline V gene lookup returns CDR1 MNHEY and CDR2 SVGEGT. The CDR3 region is CASSQIQNIQYF. The CDR3 DNA sequence: TGTGCCAGCAGCCAAATCCAAAACATTCAGTACTTC.

This clonotype has more than one count but fewer than ten. This chain connects TRBV20-1 to TRBJ2-1, with D uncertain. Germline V lookup: CDR1 DFQATT, CDR2 SNEGSKA (reference sequence). The CDR3 has 11 amino acids. Trimming removed 3 bases at V and 12 bases at J, with 12 bases between. As DNA, the CDR3 is TGCAGTGCTAGGCAGTCAATGAGGCAGTTCTTC. This sequence encodes CSARQSMRQFF.

The J gene is TRBJ2-1, the V gene TRBV20-1; D is unclear. Trimming shortened V by 6 bases and J by 5 bases, and 14 bases separated the two germline ends. Germline V lookup: CDR1 DFQATT, CDR2 SNEGSKA (reference sequence). CDR3 length: 13 residues. CDR3 in amino acids: CSAPTVAHNEQFF. In DNA, the CDR3 is TGCAGTGCCCCCACGGTGGCTCACAATGAGCAGTTCTTC.

The chain links TRBV6-5 to TRBJ2-3, with TRBD2 identical over 9 bases. There are 14 residues in the CDR3. CDR1 and CDR2 (germline): MNHEY, SVGAGI. J was trimmed by 2 bases and V by 10 bases; bases with no gene match: 7. The CDR3 nucleotides are TGTGCCACTCATAGCGGGGGATACACAGATACGCAGTATTTT. Protein sequence: CATHSGGYTDTQYF.

This clonotype occurred a few times. The V and J genes are TRBV28 and TRBJ1-2; D perhaps matches TRBD1 (5 bases). Germline-derived CDR1 and CDR2 are MDHEN and SYDVKM. V lost 5 bases to trimming and J lost 4 bases, with 11 bases between them. The CDR3 consists of 13 residues. This CDR3 is CASSMGRSYGYTF. DNA of the CDR3: TGTGCCAGCAGTATGGGACGGAGCTATGGCTACACCTTC.

This clonotype was found many times. The V call is TRBV7-6, the J call TRBJ2-1; 10 nucleotides agree with TRBD1. With V trimmed by 3 bases and J by 7 bases, 0 bases remained unmatched. The CDR3 has 13 amino acids. Per germline, CDR1 SGHVS and CDR2 FNYEAQ. CDR3 DNA: TGTGCCAGCAGCTTGGGACAGGGGAATGAGCAGTTCTTC. Translating it yields CASSLGQGNEQFF.

The gene calls are TRBV6-1 and TRBJ1-5, with a tentative D call TRBD1 (5 bases). The CDR3 spans 16 residues. V was shortened by 4 bases and J by 7 bases, with 20 bases between the two germline ends. Germline CDR1 MNHNS, CDR2 SASEGT. This CDR3 is CASSALSGGIGQPQHF. CDR3 nucleotides: TGTGCCAGCAGTGCACTCAGCGGGGGAATAGGACAGCCCCAGCATTTT.

This clonotype was seen a few times. V gene TRBV5-1 combines with J gene TRBJ2-3; possibly TRBD2 for D (5 bases). The CDR3 sequence is 15 residues long. Trimming removed 0 bases at V and 2 bases at J, with 10 bases between. Germline V CDR1 and CDR2: SGHRS, YFSETQ. This chain's CDR3 is CASSLGWTATDTQYF. The CDR3 nucleotides read TGCGCCAGCAGCTTGGGGTGGACTGCCACAGATACGCAGTATTTT. Combining the CDR3 with reference TRBV5-1 and TRBJ2-3 gives the whole variable domain KAGVTQTPRYLIKTRGQQVTLSCSPISGHRSVSWYQQTPGQGLQFLFEYFSETQRNKGNFPGRFSGRQFSNSRSEMNVSTLELGDSALYLCASSLGWTATDTQYFGPGTRLTVL.

Worth noting for this clonotype: Mismatch with germline at one junction end may stem from a read error. V is TRBV15 and J is TRBJ1-1; unclear D gene. CDR1 and CDR2 from the germline V gene are LNHNV and YYDKDF (reference sequence). This CDR3 has 15 amino acids. The CDR3 bases are TGTGCCACCAGCAAGGACGGCATCATGAACACTGATGCTTTCTTT. This sequence encodes CATSKDGIMNTDAFF.

The chain couples TRBV28 to TRBJ2-5; 13 nucleotides align to TRBD2. CDR1 and CDR2 (germline): MDHEN, SYDVKM. The V gene end was trimmed by 8 bases and the J gene end by 4 bases; junction bases not matched to a gene: 7. The CDR3 spans 15 residues. The CDR3 DNA is TGTGCCAGCGGATGGACTAGCGGGAGATCAGAGACCCAGTACTTC. It is translated as CASGWTSGRSETQYF.

This clonotype was counted only a few times. The chain couples TRBV20-1 to TRBJ2-3, with 8 bases matching TRBD2. The CDR3 sequence is 14 residues long. J lost 5 bases, V lost 3 bases, and 7 bases had no gene match. Looked up from germline, CDR1 is DFQATT and CDR2 is SNEGSKA (reference sequence). CDR3 residues: CSASKGLAVDTQYF. CDR3 sequence (DNA): TGCAGTGCTAGTAAAGGACTAGCAGTAGATACGCAGTATTTT.

This sequence joins TRBV20-1 and TRBJ2-1; the D gene is possibly TRBD2 (7 bases). The CDR3 has 14 amino acids. CDR1 and CDR2 (germline): DFQATT, SNEGSKA (reference sequence). Trimming pared 1 base from V and 9 bases from J, leaving 16 bases between. CDR3 region: CSARVLGGAPEQFF. For the CDR3, the DNA is TGCAGTGCTAGAGTCCTTGGGGGGGCGCCTGAGCAGTTCTTC.

The chain couples TRBV7-9 to TRBJ1-4, with D tentatively TRBD1 (5 bases). V was clipped by 5 bases and J by 8 bases, with 30 bases between them. The germline V gene encodes CDR1 SEHNR and CDR2 FQNEAQ (reference sequence). This CDR3 region has 19 residues. CDR3 region: CASSGIPSSGLPQGEKLFF. The CDR3 DNA is TGTGCCAGCAGCGGGATACCGTCCTCAGGACTCCCTCAGGGCGAAAAACTGTTTTTT.

V usage is TRBV12-3 or TRBV12-4 and J usage is TRBJ2-7; 7 bases fit TRBD2. The CDR3 is made up of 17 amino acids. V was clipped by 3 bases and J by 6 bases; unmatched bases: 17. CDR3 nucleotide sequence: TGTGCCAGCAGTTTGTCCCTGGGGCCAGCCCGCGGGAGCGAGCAGTACTTC. It codes for CASSLSLGPARGSEQYF.

The chain links TRBV6-9 to TRBJ1-5; 7 bases line up with TRBD1. With V trimmed by 6 bases and J by 2 bases, 16 bases remained unmatched. The germline V gene has CDR1 MNHGY and CDR2 SVAAGI. This CDR3 is built from 18 residues. The CDR3 DNA reads as TGTGCCAGCAGGGGAGGCAGGGGGTGGTGTTATGGCAATCAGCCCCAGCATTTT. The encoded protein is CASRGGRGWCYGNQPQHF.

This clonotype was picked up a small number of times. The chain links TRBV11-2 to TRBJ2-3, with D perhaps TRBD1 or TRBD2 (6 bases each). CDR3 length: 12 amino acids. Germline V lookup: CDR1 SGHAT, CDR2 FQNNGV. The ends were cut back, 11 bases at V and 6 bases at J, with 15 bases in the middle. The CDR3: CASSRGRDTQYF. The CDR3 bases are TGTGCCTCATCCCGGGGGCGCGATACGCAGTATTTT. Supplemented by reference TRBV11-2 and TRBJ2-3, the full variable domain reads EAGVAQSPRYKIIEKRQSVAFWCNPISGHATLYWYQQILGQGPKLLIQFQNNGVVDDSQLPKDRFSAERLKGVDSTLKIQPAKLEDSAVYLCASSRGRDTQYFGPGTRLTVL.

About this clonotype itself: This may be a read error: a much more frequent sequence differs by one nucleotide. V and J are TRBV6-6 and TRBJ2-4, with D possibly being TRBD1 (6 bases). Germline loops: CDR1 MNHNY, CDR2 SVGAGI (reference sequence). Trimming shortened V by 3 bases and J by 13 bases, and 16 bases separated the two germline ends. The CDR3 has 13 amino acids. CDR3 DNA: TGTGCCAGCAGTTATGGACAGTCCTACGGGCAGTACTTC. This codes for CASSYGQSYGQYF.

This clonotype was counted a few times. J is TRBJ2-3 and V is TRBV7-2; no clear D. Looked up from germline, CDR1 is SGHTA and CDR2 is FQGNSA. The V gene lost 1 base and the J gene lost 3 bases, with 11 bases spanning the gap. The length of the CDR3 is 15 residues. CDR3 nucleotides: TGTGCCAGCAGCTTAGAGCAGTATGGGACAGATACGCAGTATTTT. Translation gives CASSLEQYGTDTQYF.

The genes are TRBV11-2 and TRBJ1-4; TRBD1 aligns across 10 bases. Germline loops: CDR1 SGHAT, CDR2 FQNNGV. V trimming: 5 bases; J trimming: 0 bases; junction bases outside the gene matches: 6. The CDR3 consists of 17 residues. The DNA of the CDR3 is TGTGCCAGCAGCCCGGGACAGGGGAGTCCAACTAATGAAAAACTGTTTTTT. Its protein is CASSPGQGSPTNEKLFF.

The chain uses TRBV24-1 and TRBJ1-5; D possibly corresponds to TRBD1 (6 bases). Germline loops: CDR1 KGHDR, CDR2 SFDVKD. The V gene lost 7 bases and the J gene lost 4 bases, with 13 bases spanning the gap. This CDR3 contains 14 residues. The CDR3 DNA is TGTGCCACCAGCGAGGGGGAACCAAATCAGCCCCAGCATTTT. It is translated as CATSEGEPNQPQHF.